Below are 24 T cell receptor beta chains sequenced from a single sample in a study of control samples from healthy donors and cancer patients. Data came from immunoSEQ multiplex PCR; TCRdb stores just in-frame clones and leaves some out. The sample has roughly 89,000 clones, 91% seen once. Material for sequencing was blood. These receptor sequences come from a man between 50 and 59 years old in good health.

This chain connects TRBV29-1 to TRBJ2-6, with D hard to call. The CDR3 consists of 12 residues. CDR1 is SQVTM and CDR2 is ANQGSEA in the germline V gene. Between the trimmed V and J ends, which lost 3 bases and 3 bases, there was a span of 3 bases. CDR3: CSVELGANVLTF. CDR3 in DNA: TGCAGCGTTGAGCTTGGGGCCAACGTCCTGACTTTC.

The chain combines TRBV12-3 or TRBV12-4 with TRBJ2-2; D is possibly TRBD2 (6 bases). The CDR3 is made up of 13 amino acids. Trimming shortened V by 7 bases and J by 5 bases, and 11 bases separated the two germline ends. The CDR3 bases are TGTGCCAGCACCCGGAGGGAGACCGGGGAGCTGTTTTTT. Translation: CASTRRETGELFF.

The genes are TRBV7-8 and TRBJ1-6; maybe TRBD1 (5 bases). Germline assignment: CDR1 SGHVS and CDR2 FQNEAQ. The CDR3 runs 14 residues. V lost 1 base to trimming and J lost 10 bases, with 11 bases between them. The CDR3 reads CASSLGGARSPLHF. CDR3 DNA sequence: TGTGCCAGCAGCTTAGGGGGCGCCAGATCACCCCTCCACTTT.

This clone was detected once. J is TRBJ2-5 and V is TRBV18; D gene unclear. This CDR3 comprises 14 residues. Germline CDR1 and CDR2: KGHSH and LQKENI. Trimming stripped 2 bases from V and 3 bases from J, with 10 bases between. CDR3 DNA sequence: TGTGCCAGCTCACCAGGGATTCCGAAAGAGACCCAGTACTTC. This translates into CASSPGIPKETQYF.

As to this clone: The same CDR3 can be traced to other DNA sequences in this sample. V usage is TRBV18 and J usage is TRBJ1-2; D is possibly TRBD1 (5 bases). V gave up 3 bases and J gave up 3 bases, with 8 bases separating them. The CDR3 covers 13 residues. CDR1 and CDR2 (germline): KGHSH, LQKENI. The CDR3 DNA sequence: TGTGCCAGCTCACCGGGCAGGGACTATGGCTACACCTTC. Translated: CASSPGRDYGYTF. Based on the CDR3 plus reference TRBV18 and TRBJ1-2, the full variable domain is NAGVMQNPRHLVRRRGQEARLRCSPMKGHSHVYWYRQLPEEGLKFMVYLQKENIIDESGMPKERFSAEFPKEGPSILRIQQVVRGDSAAYFCASSPGRDYGYTFGSGTRLTVV.

The rearrangement joins TRBV6-2 or TRBV6-3 to TRBJ2-1; possibly TRBD1 for D (6 bases). The CDR3 sequence is 17 residues long. Per the germline V gene, CDR1 is MNHEY and CDR2 is SVGEGT. V lost 5 bases, J lost 4 bases, and 21 bases lay in between. CDR3 protein: CASSAGPRDIRYNEQFF. CDR3 nucleotide sequence: TGTGCCAGCAGTGCAGGCCCCCGGGACATCCGTTACAATGAGCAGTTCTTC.

The genes are TRBV6-5 and TRBJ1-1, with D unclear. The CDR3 consists of 14 residues. Looked up from germline, CDR1 is MNHEY and CDR2 is SVGAGI. Trimming stripped 4 bases from V and 1 base from J, with 10 bases between. This chain's CDR3 is CASSLYLTNTEAFF. CDR3 DNA: TGTGCCAGCAGTTTATACTTAACGAACACTGAAGCTTTCTTT.

This chain connects TRBV7-2 to TRBJ2-5, with 8 bases identical to TRBD2. Germline CDR1 reads SGHTA; CDR2 reads FQGNSA. This CDR3 region has 16 residues. After removal of 2 bases from V and 4 bases from J, the junction contained 9 bases not matched to a gene. The CDR3 DNA reads TGTGCCAGCAGCTTAATGGGGAGCGGGGGCCCAGAGACCCAGTACTTC. Its translation: CASSLMGSGGPETQYF.

This rearrangement joins TRBV19 to TRBJ1-1, with D maybe TRBD1 (5 bases). The V end was cut by 8 bases, the J end by 3 bases, with 19 bases between. This CDR3 has 15 residues. Looked up from germline, CDR1 is LNHDA and CDR2 is SQIVND (reference sequence). CDR3 DNA: TGTGCCAGTTCTTGGGGGGGAGGACTGTACACTGAAGCTTTCTTT. Residues: CASSWGGGLYTEAFF. The variable domain in full, with the rest retrieved from reference TRBV19 and TRBJ1-1, is DGGITQSPKYLFRKEGQNVTLSCEQNLNHDAMYWYRQDPGQGLRLIYYSQIVNDFQKGDIAEGYSVSREKKESFPLTVTSAQKNPTAFYLCASSWGGGLYTEAFFGQGTRLTVV.

This clone showed up just once. CDR3 protein: CATSAGSNQPQHF. As DNA, the CDR3 is TGTGCCACCAGTGCCGGATCGAATCAGCCCCAGCATTTT. The V and J genes are TRBV24-1 and TRBJ1-5, with D unresolved. V dropped 5 bases and J dropped 4 bases, with 8 bases sitting between them. There are 13 residues in the CDR3. CDR1 and CDR2 from the germline V gene are KGHDR and SFDVKD.

This chain uses TRBV5-1 with TRBJ2-2; TRBD1 aligns across 8 bases. V shed 2 bases and J 4 bases; nucleotides not matched to a gene: 1. The germline V gene encodes CDR1 SGHRS and CDR2 YFSETQ. The CDR3 sequence is 14 residues long. The CDR3 protein is CASSFGTGTGELFF. DNA for the CDR3: TGCGCCAGCAGCTTCGGGACAGGCACCGGGGAGCTGTTTTTT. Complete variable domain (other parts from reference TRBV5-1 and TRBJ2-2): KAGVTQTPRYLIKTRGQQVTLSCSPISGHRSVSWYQQTPGQGLQFLFEYFSETQRNKGNFPGRFSGRQFSNSRSEMNVSTLELGDSALYLCASSFGTGTGELFFGEGSRLTVL.

The chain links TRBV3-1 (or the pseudogene TRBV3-2) to TRBJ1-5; 8 bases line up with TRBD1. Germline V lookup: CDR1 LGHDT, CDR2 YNNKEL (reference sequence). The V segment lost 1 base and the J segment 5 bases; nucleotides outside the gene matches: 1. The CDR3 runs to 14 residues. The CDR3 DNA sequence: TGTGCCAGCAGCCAAGGACAGGGGTATCAGCCCCAGCATTTT. This codes for CASSQGQGYQPQHF.

The chain employs TRBV19 and TRBJ1-1, with D maybe TRBD1 (5 bases). Trimming pared 6 bases from V and 3 bases from J, leaving 14 bases between. The CDR3 spans 14 residues. CDR1 and CDR2 (germline): LNHDA, SQIVND (reference sequence). CDR3 in DNA: TGTGCCAGTAGATGGGACCCGGCCTACACTGAAGCTTTCTTT. Amino acid sequence: CASRWDPAYTEAFF.

V gene TRBV6-5 combines with J gene TRBJ1-2, with D unclear. Looked up from germline, CDR1 is MNHEY and CDR2 is SVGAGI. The CDR3 is 13 amino acids. Trimming removed 4 bases from V and 2 bases from J, with 8 bases in between. The CDR3 spells CASSSRSNYGYTF. CDR3 DNA: TGTGCCAGCAGTTCCAGGAGCAACTATGGCTACACCTTC.

This clone was seen a few times. V and J are TRBV25-1 and TRBJ2-6; D is uncertain. The germline CDR1 and CDR2 sequences are MGHDK and SYGVNS. Trimming removed 6 bases from V and 2 bases from J, with 5 bases in between. The CDR3 spans 13 residues. The CDR3 nucleotides read TGTGCCAGCAGATGGACTGGGGCCAACGTCCTGACTTTC. Its protein is CASRWTGANVLTF.

The CDR3, as DNA: TGTGCCAGCAGCAAAGATCGGGGCCGAACCTCTGGAAACACCATATATTTT. Translation gives CASSKDRGRTSGNTIYF. The gene calls are TRBV21-1 and TRBJ1-3. TRBV21-1 is deemed a pseudogene. This CDR3 has 17 residues.

This chain uses TRBV2 with TRBJ1-6; no clear D. Trimming removed 7 bases from V and 8 bases from J, with 12 bases in between. The germline gives CDR1 SNHLY, CDR2 FYNNEI. This CDR3 has 13 amino acids. CDR3 nucleotide sequence: TGTGCCAGCATCCTACAGTTGGATTCACCCCTCCACTTT. This translates into CASILQLDSPLHF.

V gene TRBV5-1 combines with J gene TRBJ2-3; 11 bases match TRBD2. This CDR3 region has 17 residues. Germline V lookup: CDR1 SGHRS, CDR2 YFSETQ. Trimming took 4 bases from V and 4 from J; bases not matched to a gene: 11. CDR3 region: CASSETTSGGGADTQYF. DNA of the CDR3: TGCGCCAGCAGCGAAACAACTAGCGGGGGAGGGGCAGATACGCAGTATTTT.

The J gene is TRBJ2-2, the V gene TRBV29-1; 7 bases are shared with TRBD1. V trimming: 2 bases; J trimming: 6 bases; junction bases outside the gene matches: 6. Germline V gene sequence: CDR1 SQVTM, CDR2 ANQGSEA. CDR3 length equals 14 residues. CDR3 amino acids: CSVEPTGMAGELFF. The CDR3 nucleotides are TGCAGCGTTGAACCGACAGGGATGGCCGGGGAGCTGTTTTTT.

The rearrangement uses TRBV7-2 and TRBJ1-5; D is undetermined. The CDR3 runs to 14 residues. Between the trimmed V and J ends, which lost 1 base and 4 bases, there was a span of 8 bases. Germline V gene sequence: CDR1 SGHTA, CDR2 FQGNSA. For the CDR3, the DNA is TGTGCCAGCAGCTTAGAGGGCACGAATCAGCCCCAGCATTTT. Its translation: CASSLEGTNQPQHF.

The rearrangement uses TRBV29-1 and TRBJ2-7; 9 bases match TRBD2. V dropped 3 bases and J dropped 3; count of bases not matched to a gene: 9. CDR1 SQVTM and CDR2 ANQGSEA come from the germline V gene. The CDR3 extends over 15 amino acids. The CDR3 sequence: CSVEGGTSRDYEQYF. CDR3 coding DNA: TGCAGCGTTGAGGGGGGGACTAGCAGAGACTACGAGCAGTACTTC.

The rearrangement joins TRBV7-2 to TRBJ1-1; maybe TRBD1 (6 bases). Germline CDR1 SGHTA, CDR2 FQGNSA. The V end lost 0 bases, the J end lost 1 base, and 9 bases lay between the germline ends. This CDR3 is built from 15 residues. In nucleotides, the CDR3 is TGTGCCAGCAGCTTAGCTGGGGGCAGGAACACTGAAGCTTTCTTT. Its protein product is CASSLAGGRNTEAFF.

The chain combines TRBV2 with TRBJ1-5, with a weak D call TRBD1 (5 bases). The CDR3 has 14 amino acids. From germline, CDR1 is SNHLY and CDR2 FYNNEI. Trimming removed 5 bases at V and 3 bases at J, with 11 bases between. The CDR3 sequence: CASSYQGSNQPQHF. In DNA form, the CDR3 reads TGTGCCAGCAGTTATCAGGGCTCCAATCAGCCCCAGCATTTT.

The chain employs TRBV6-5 and TRBJ1-1, with 7 bases identical to TRBD1. Losses at the gene ends were 8 bases for V and 1 base for J; bases not matched to a gene: 1. The CDR3 extends over 12 amino acids. The germline V gene has CDR1 MNHEY and CDR2 SVGAGI. CDR3 nucleotide sequence: TGTGCCAGCCGACAGGGGAACACTGAAGCTTTCTTT. Encoded protein: CASRQGNTEAFF.